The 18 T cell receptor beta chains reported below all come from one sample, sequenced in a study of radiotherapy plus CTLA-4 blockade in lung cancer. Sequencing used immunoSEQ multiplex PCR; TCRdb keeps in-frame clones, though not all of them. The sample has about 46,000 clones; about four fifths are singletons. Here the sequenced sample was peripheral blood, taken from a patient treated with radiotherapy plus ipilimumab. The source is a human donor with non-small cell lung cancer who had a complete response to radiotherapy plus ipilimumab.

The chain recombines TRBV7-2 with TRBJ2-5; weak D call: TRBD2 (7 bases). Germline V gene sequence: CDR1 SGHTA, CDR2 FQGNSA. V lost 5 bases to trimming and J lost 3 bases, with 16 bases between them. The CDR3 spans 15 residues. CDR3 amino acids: CASSGGAGGKETQYF. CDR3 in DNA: TGTGCCAGCAGCGGGGGGGCCGGAGGGAAAGAGACCCAGTACTTC.

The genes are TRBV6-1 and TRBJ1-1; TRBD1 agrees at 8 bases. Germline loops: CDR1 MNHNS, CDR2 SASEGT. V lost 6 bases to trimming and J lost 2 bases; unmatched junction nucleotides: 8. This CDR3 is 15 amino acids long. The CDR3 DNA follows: TGTGCCAGCAGGGGGACAGGACGACCCAACACTGAAGCTTTCTTT. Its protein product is CASRGTGRPNTEAFF.

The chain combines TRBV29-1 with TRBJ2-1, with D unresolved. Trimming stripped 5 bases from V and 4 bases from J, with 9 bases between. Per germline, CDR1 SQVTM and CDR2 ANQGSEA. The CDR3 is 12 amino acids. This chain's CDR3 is CSVSGVYNEQFF. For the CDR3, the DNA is TGCAGCGTTTCAGGTGTATACAATGAGCAGTTCTTC.

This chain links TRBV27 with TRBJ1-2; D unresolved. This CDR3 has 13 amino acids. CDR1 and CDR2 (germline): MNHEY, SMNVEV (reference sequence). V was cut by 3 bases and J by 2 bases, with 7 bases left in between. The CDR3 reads CASSFDTNYGYTF. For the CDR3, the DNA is TGTGCCAGCAGTTTTGACACAAACTATGGCTACACCTTC.

CDR3 sequence reads: CAISESYGTAYEQYV. The CDR3 region has the DNA TGTGCCATCAGTGAGTCATACGGGACTGCCTACGAGCAGTACGTC. This sequence joins TRBV10-3 and TRBJ2-7; a possible D gene is TRBD2 (6 bases). CDR1 is ENHRY, CDR2 SYGVKD, per germline. The V gene lost 0 bases and the J gene lost 2 bases, with 11 bases spanning the gap. This CDR3 is built from 15 residues.

CDR3 loop: CASSLIGHSPISSYEQYV. The CDR3 DNA is TGTGCCAGCAGCTTGATTGGGCACAGCCCAATAAGCTCCTACGAGCAGTACGTC. The chain links TRBV5-5 to TRBJ2-7; D is unclear. Germline lookup yields CDR1 SGHKS and CDR2 YYEKEE (reference sequence). The ends were cut back, 1 base at V and 0 bases at J, with 20 bases in the middle. The CDR3 consists of 18 residues.

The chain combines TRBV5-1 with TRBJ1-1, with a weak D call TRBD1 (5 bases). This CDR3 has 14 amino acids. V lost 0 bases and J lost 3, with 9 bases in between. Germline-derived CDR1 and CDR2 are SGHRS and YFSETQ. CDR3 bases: TGCGCCAGCAGCTTGGGGACAAAGTACACTGAAGCTTTCTTT. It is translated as CASSLGTKYTEAFF.

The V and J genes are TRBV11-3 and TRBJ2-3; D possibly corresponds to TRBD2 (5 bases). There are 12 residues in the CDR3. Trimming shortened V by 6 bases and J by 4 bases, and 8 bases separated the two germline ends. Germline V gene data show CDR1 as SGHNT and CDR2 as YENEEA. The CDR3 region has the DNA TGTGCCAGCAGGGGAGACCCAGATACGCAGTATTTT. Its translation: CASRGDPDTQYF. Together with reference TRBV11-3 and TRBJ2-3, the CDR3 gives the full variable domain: EAGVVQSPRYKIIEKKQPVAFWCNPISGHNTLYWYLQNLGQGPELLIRYENEEAVDDSQLPKDRFSAERLKGVDSTLKIQPAELGDSAVYLCASRGDPDTQYFGPGTRLTVL.

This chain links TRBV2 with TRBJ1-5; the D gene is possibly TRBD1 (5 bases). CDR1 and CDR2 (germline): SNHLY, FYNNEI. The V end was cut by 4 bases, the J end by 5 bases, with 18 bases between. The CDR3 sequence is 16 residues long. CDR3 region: CASSGQRVLGHQPQHF. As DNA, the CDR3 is TGTGCCAGCAGTGGACAGCGCGTACTGGGGCATCAGCCCCAGCATTTT. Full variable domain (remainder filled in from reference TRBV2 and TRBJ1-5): EPEVTQTPSHQVTQMGQEVILRCVPISNHLYFYWYRQILGQKVEFLVSFYNNEISEKSEIFDDQFSVERPDGSNFTLKIRSTKLEDSAMYFCASSGQRVLGHQPQHFGDGTRLSIL.

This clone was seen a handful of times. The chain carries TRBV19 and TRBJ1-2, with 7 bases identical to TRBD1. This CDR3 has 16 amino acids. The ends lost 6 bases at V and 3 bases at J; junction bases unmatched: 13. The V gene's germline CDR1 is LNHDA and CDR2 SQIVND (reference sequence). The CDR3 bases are TGTGCCAGTAGCAACAAAGGACAGGCCTTGGACTATGGCTACACCTTC. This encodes CASSNKGQALDYGYTF.

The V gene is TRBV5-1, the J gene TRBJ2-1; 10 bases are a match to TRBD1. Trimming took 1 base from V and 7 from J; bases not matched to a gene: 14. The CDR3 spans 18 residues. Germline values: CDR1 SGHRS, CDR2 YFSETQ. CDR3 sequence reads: CASSLFRTGGLIGNEQFF. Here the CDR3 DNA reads TGCGCCAGCAGCTTGTTTCGGACAGGGGGTTTAATAGGTAATGAGCAGTTCTTC.

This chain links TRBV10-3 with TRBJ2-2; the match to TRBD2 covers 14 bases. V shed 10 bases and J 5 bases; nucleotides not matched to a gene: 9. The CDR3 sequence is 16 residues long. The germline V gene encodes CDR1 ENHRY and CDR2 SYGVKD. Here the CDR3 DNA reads TGTGCCAGCACCGGGACTAGCGGGAGAGGTACCGGGGAGCTGTTTTTT. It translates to CASTGTSGRGTGELFF.

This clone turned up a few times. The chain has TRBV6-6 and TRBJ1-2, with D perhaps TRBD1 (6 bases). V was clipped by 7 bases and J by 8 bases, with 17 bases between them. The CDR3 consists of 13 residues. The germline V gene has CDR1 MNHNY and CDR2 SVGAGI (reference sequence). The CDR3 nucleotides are TGTGCCAGCACCGAGGGGGGGAATCGGGGCTACACCTTC. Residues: CASTEGGNRGYTF.

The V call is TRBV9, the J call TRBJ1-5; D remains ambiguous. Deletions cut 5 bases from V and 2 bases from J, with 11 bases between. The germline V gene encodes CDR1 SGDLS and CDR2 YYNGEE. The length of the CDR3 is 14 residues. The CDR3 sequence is CASRAVPCNQPQHF. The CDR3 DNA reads TGTGCCAGCAGGGCCGTCCCCTGCAATCAGCCCCAGCATTTT.

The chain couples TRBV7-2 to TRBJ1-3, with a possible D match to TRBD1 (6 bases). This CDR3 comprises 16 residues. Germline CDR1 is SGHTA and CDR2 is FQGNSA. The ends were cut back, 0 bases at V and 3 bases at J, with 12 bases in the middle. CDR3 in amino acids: CASSLAQGWGGNTIYF. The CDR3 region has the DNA TGTGCCAGCAGCTTAGCGCAGGGGTGGGGTGGAAACACCATATATTTT. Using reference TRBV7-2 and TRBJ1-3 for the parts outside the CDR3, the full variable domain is GAGVSQSPSNKVTEKGKDVELRCDPISGHTALYWYRQSLGQGLEFLIYFQGNSAPDKSGLPSDRFSAERTGGSVSTLTIQRTQQEDSAVYLCASSLAQGWGGNTIYFGEGSWLTVV.

CDR3 region: CASSRGGDAGMYTEAFF. The CDR3 DNA reads as TGCGCCAGCAGCCGAGGGGGGGACGCAGGCATGTACACTGAAGCTTTCTTT. The rearrangement joins TRBV4-1 to TRBJ1-1; D may be TRBD1 (6 bases). Per germline, CDR1 MGHRA and CDR2 YSYEKL. CDR3 length: 17 amino acids. V lost 4 bases and J 3 bases, leaving 21 bases between the germline ends.

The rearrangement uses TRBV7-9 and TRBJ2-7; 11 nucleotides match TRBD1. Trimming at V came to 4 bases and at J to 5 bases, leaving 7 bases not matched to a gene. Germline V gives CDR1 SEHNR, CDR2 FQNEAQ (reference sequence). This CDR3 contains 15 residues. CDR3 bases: TGTGCCAGCAGCTCCGGGGGACAGGGGGTGCACGAGCAGTACTTC. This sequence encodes CASSSGGQGVHEQYF.

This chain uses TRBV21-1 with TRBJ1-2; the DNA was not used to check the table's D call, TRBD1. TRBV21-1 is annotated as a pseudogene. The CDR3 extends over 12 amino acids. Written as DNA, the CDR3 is TGTGCCAGCAGCAAAGGACAGGGTGGCTACACCTTC. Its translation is CASSKGQGGYTF.